This entry describes one T cell receptor beta chain. This record belongs to a study of blood T cell repertoires in COVID-19. Overall study: Italy, Spain and the United States were the sources of the convalescent and acute COVID-19 samples. From T cells, B-cell-depleted T cells, or PBMCs came the material, which was cDNA or gDNA.

Study processing details: Reference gene primer amplification in the assay estimated nucleated cell counts. The table came from immunoSEQ multiplex PCR; TCRdb's copy has only in-frame clones and leaves some out. D and trimming come from the DNA, and the V and J calls and clone size come from that table. In the table there are roughly 150,000 clones, roughly 80% of which are singletons. After removal of 2 bases from V and 7 bases from J, the junction contained 9 bases not matched to a gene. Germline CDR1 is SGDLS and CDR2 is YYNGEE. The CDR3 totals 16 residues. The sequence came from a woman aged 80 or over with acute or convalescent COVID-19. V gene TRBV9 combines with J gene TRBJ2-2; 9 nucleotides align to TRBD1. Sequenced: peripheral blood. CDR3 protein: CASSVAGTGLDGELFF. In nucleotides, the CDR3 is TGTGCCAGCAGCGTCGCCGGGACAGGGCTTGACGGGGAGCTGTTTTTT.